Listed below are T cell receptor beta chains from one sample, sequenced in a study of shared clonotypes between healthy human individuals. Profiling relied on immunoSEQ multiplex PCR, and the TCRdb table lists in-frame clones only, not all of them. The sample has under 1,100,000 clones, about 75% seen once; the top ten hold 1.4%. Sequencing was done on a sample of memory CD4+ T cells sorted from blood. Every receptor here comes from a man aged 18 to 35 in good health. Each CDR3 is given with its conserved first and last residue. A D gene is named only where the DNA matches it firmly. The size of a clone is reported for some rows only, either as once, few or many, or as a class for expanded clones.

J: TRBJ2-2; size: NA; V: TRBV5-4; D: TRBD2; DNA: TGTGCCAGCAGCTCGGGACTACAAAACACCGGGGAGCTGTTTTTT; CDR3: CASSSGLQNTGELFF
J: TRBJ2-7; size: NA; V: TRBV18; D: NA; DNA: TGTGCCAGCTCACCTCACCCCACCAGCACCTACGAGCAGTACTTC; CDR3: CASSPHPTSTYEQYF
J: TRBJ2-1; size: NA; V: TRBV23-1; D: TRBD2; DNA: TGCGCCAGCAGTCAACCAGGACTAGCGGGAGGTTACAATGAGCAGTTCTTC; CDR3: CASSQPGLAGGYNEQFF
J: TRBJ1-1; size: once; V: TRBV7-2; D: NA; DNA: TGTGCCAGCAGCTTTCCCACGGGGATGAACACTGAAGCTTTCTTT; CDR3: CASSFPTGMNTEAFF
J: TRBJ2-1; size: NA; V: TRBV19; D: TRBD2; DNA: TGTGCCAGTAGTATGACACTAGCGGGATCTTACAATGAGCAGTTCTTC; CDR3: CASSMTLAGSYNEQFF
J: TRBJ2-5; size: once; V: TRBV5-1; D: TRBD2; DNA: TGCGCCAGCAGCTTGGTCCTAGCGGGGGGAACCCAAGAGACCCAGTACTTC; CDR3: CASSLVLAGGTQETQYF
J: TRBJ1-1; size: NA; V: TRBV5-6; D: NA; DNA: TGTGCCAGCAGCTTTCAGGGCATGGACACTGAAGCTTTCTTT; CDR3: CASSFQGMDTEAFF
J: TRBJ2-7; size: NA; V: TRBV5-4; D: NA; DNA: TGTGCCAGCAGTTCCTTAGACACCACCTACGAGCAGTACTTC; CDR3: CASSSLDTTYEQYF
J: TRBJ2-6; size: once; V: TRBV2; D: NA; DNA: TGTGCCAGCAGATGGGGAGGGGGGCTCTCTGGGGCCAACGTCCTGACTTTC; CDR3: CASRWGGGLSGANVLTF
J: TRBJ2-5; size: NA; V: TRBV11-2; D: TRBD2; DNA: TGTGCCAGCAGCTTGGGTAGCGGGAGAGAGACCCAGTACTTC; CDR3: CASSLGSGRETQYF
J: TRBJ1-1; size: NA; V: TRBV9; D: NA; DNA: TGTGCCAGCAGCGCGGGGGGGACTGAAGCTTTCTTT; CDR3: CASSAGGTEAFF
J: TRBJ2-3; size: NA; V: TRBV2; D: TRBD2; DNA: TGTGCCAGCAGTGGCGGACTAGGCACAGATACGCAGTATTTT; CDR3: CASSGGLGTDTQYF
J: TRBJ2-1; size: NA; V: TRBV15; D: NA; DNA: TGTGCCACCAGCAGAGATGCACCCAATCTTTACAATGAGCAGTTCTTC; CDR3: CATSRDAPNLYNEQFF
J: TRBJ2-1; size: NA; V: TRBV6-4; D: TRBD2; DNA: TGTGCCAGCGGAAGACTAGCGGGAGACAATGAGCAGTTCTTC; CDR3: CASGRLAGDNEQFF
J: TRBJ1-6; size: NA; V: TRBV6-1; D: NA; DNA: TGTGCCAGCAGTGAAACCTCAGGAGGGGTGGATTCACCCCTCCACTTT; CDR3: CASSETSGGVDSPLHF